A selection of T cell receptor beta chains follows, all from one sample in a study of blood T cell repertoires in COVID-19. This table comes from immunoSEQ multiplex PCR, and its TCRdb copy is limited to in-frame clones, with some not included. The table records about 200,000 clones, around 88% of them present only once. Sample: PBMCs or T cells enriched from blood (not recorded which). These receptor sequences come from a woman younger than 45 who had been exposed to COVID-19. CDR3s include the opening cysteine and the closing phenylalanine or tryptophan. A D gene is named only where the DNA matches it firmly. Not every row has a clone size; where given, it reads once, few, many or a size class.

J gene | clone size | V gene | D gene | CDR3 protein | CDR3 DNA
TRBJ1-6 | few | TRBV3-1/TRBV3-2 | - | CASNSPGENSPLHF | TGTGCCAGCAACTCCCCCGGGGAGAATTCACCCCTCCACTTT
TRBJ1-2 | - | TRBV29-1 | - | CSVDDSRGNYGYTF | TGCAGCGTGGACGACAGCCGGGGGAACTATGGCTACACCTTC
TRBJ2-2 | - | TRBV5-4 | TRBD1 | CASSFRQGFSGELFF | TGTGCCAGCAGCTTCAGACAGGGCTTCTCCGGGGAGCTGTTTTTT
TRBJ2-1 | - | TRBV19 | - | CASSIVSVYNEQFF | TGTGCCAGTAGTATAGTGTCGGTGTACAATGAGCAGTTCTTC
TRBJ1-1 | - | TRBV5-6 | - | CASSLWGAGGGAFF | TGTGCCAGCAGCTTGTGGGGAGCAGGTGGTGGAGCTTTCTTT
TRBJ1-1 | - | TRBV12-5 | - | CASGLNRGTVMNTEAFF | TGTGCTAGTGGTTTGAACCGGGGGACGGTCATGAACACTGAAGCTTTCTTT
TRBJ2-7 | - | TRBV10-3 | TRBD2 | CATLRDPGGILPEQYF | TGTGCCACCTTACGTGACCCGGGGGGAATTCTACCCGAGCAGTACTTC
TRBJ1-6 | - | TRBV5-6 | - | CASSLYTGPSPLHF | TGTGCCAGCAGCTTGTACACAGGGCCCTCACCCCTCCACTTT
TRBJ2-2 | once | TRBV14 | - | CASSHFRSTGELFF | TGTGCCAGCAGCCATTTCAGAAGCACCGGGGAGCTGTTTTTT
TRBJ1-1 | - | TRBV7-8 | - | CASSGDTNTEAFF | TGTGCCAGCAGCGGGGACACGAACACTGAAGCTTTCTTT
TRBJ2-7 | - | TRBV5-1 | - | CASTPGHSYEQYF | TGCGCCAGCACGCCGGGACACTCCTACGAGCAGTACTTC
TRBJ1-1 | - | TRBV5-1 | - | CASSLDHHGAFF | TGCGCCAGCAGCTTGGACCACCACGGGGCTTTCTTT
TRBJ1-1 | - | TRBV19 | - | CASSINRDPQAFF | TGTGCCAGTAGTATAAACAGGGACCCCCAAGCTTTCTTT
TRBJ2-5 | - | TRBV20-1 | - | CSALYQETQYF | TGCAGTGCTCTGTACCAAGAGACCCAGTACTTC
TRBJ2-5 | few | TRBV4-2 | TRBD2 | CASSLRSGAPRETQYF | TGTGCCAGCAGCCTACGTAGCGGGGCCCCACGGGAGACCCAGTACTTC
TRBJ1-2 | - | TRBV10-3 | - | CAIRMTENFLNYGYTF | TGTGCCATCAGGATGACAGAAAACTTTTTAAACTATGGCTACACCTTC
TRBJ1-1 | - | TRBV3-1/TRBV3-2 | - | CASSQGGWDTEAFF | TGTGCCAGCAGCCAGGGGGGTTGGGACACTGAAGCTTTCTTT
TRBJ1-2 | few | TRBV7-9 | TRBD1 | CASSQQAGTGLYGYTF | TGTGCCAGCAGTCAACAGGCGGGGACAGGACTCTATGGCTACACCTTC
TRBJ2-1 | once | TRBV21-1 | - | CASSNSIAVSYNEQFF | TGTGCCAGCAGCAACAGTATAGCGGTTTCCTACAATGAGCAGTTCTTC
TRBJ2-7 | - | TRBV5-1 | TRBD1 | CASSLGGTGIYEQYF | TGCGCCAGCAGCTTGGGGGGGACAGGGATCTACGAGCAGTACTTC
TRBJ1-1 | - | TRBV18 | - | CASSSRQNTEAFF | TGTGCCAGCTCCTCGAGACAGAACACTGAAGCTTTCTTT
TRBJ2-1 | - | TRBV9 | - | CASSVVATEQFF | TGTGCCAGCAGCGTAGTAGCGACTGAGCAGTTCTTC